A single T cell receptor beta chain is shown here with its context. Its antigen remains unidentified. No much larger clone is present one base from it, and per-base qualities are unavailable. TCRbeta CDR3 regions were amplified from genomic DNA using the immunoSEQ Assay, a bias-controlled multiplex PCR. In the source study's methods: Nucleated cell counts per sample were estimated from amplification of reference gene primers within the assay. To quantify the absolute abundance of each unique TCRbeta CDR3 rearrangement, sequence reads were collapsed and filtered. For each sample, productive Simpson clonality was calculated as the square root of Simpson's diversity index over productive rearrangements. TCRdb holds this immuneACCESS table with in-frame rearrangements only. Some clones are missing; in checked studies, unresolved V genes explain under half, and the rest has no known cause. V and J calls and clone size come straight from that table; D and trimming were deduced from the DNA. The sample has over 60,000 clones on record, around four fifths of them singletons. The biggest ten clones account for more than 9.5% of the sample.

The data were obtained in a study of blood T cell repertoires in COVID-19 (dated by TCRdb to about 2020). At the level of the whole study: Samples covering the acute and convalescent phases of COVID-19 were provided by collaborators in the United States, Italy and Spain. The material from the prospective study consisted of cDNA or gDNA derived from T cells, B-cell-depleted T cells, or PBMCs. Deeply sampled blood TCRbeta repertoires from subjects exposed to, actively infected with, or recovered from COVID-19 were included in the dataset. The repertoires were released in a freely available public database intended as a resource for research on the immune response to SARS-CoV-2. Samples were obtained from the ongoing ImmuneRACE study (first 160 participants) and from 950 to 1,500 subjects provided by 6 global collaborators. Sample metadata almost always included a de-identified subject ID, COVID-19 status, age in years and sex. Where HLA class I and class II types were available, the types were taken from metadata supplied by the sample provider, not from assay-based typing.

General findings and caveats noted by the study authors: Clinical and demographic metadata were provided uncurated, with the amount varying by source and participant.

Compared with germline, V lacks 5 bases and J lacks 5 bases; bases without a gene match: 10. The germline V gene supplies CDR1 MDHEN and CDR2 SYDVKM. The CDR3 numbers 16 residues from cysteine through phenylalanine. Of all the DNA, just the CDR3 is kept, 48 bases in frame from base 1. Whole blood was collected in K2EDTA tubes by collaborating institutions according to the institutions' own protocols. For TCRbeta analysis, collaborators shipped samples in one of three forms: frozen whole blood, isolated PBMCs, or DNA extracted from either of those sample types. This chain joins TRBV28 to TRBJ1-4, and 8 junction bases match TRBD1. The sequence came from a human donor in a cohort sampled during active COVID-19. The sample taken for sequencing was peripheral blood. The CDR3 sequence is CASSTTRQGQNEKLFF. In nucleotide form, the sequence is TGTGCCAGCAGTACGACAAGACAGGGGCAGAATGAAAAACTGTTTTTT.